Sequencing of this T cell receptor beta chain was carried out in a study of early T cells in non-severe SARS-CoV-2 infection. Overall study context: Sequenced material consisted of bulk RNA (from unsorted whole blood), and chains were unpaired. Study-level findings and limits: VDJdb-based matching was biased toward anti-spike CD8 responses and missed private and CD4 specificities.

Individual cDNA molecules received unique molecular identifiers. TCRdb re-called the 5' RACE reads with MiXCR, one entry per CDR3 protein. The table shows 75,000 or so distinct CDR3 sequences, with more than 13% occurring only once. The germline CDR1 and CDR2 sequences are SGHVS and FNYEAQ. With 3 bases clipped from V and 5 bases from J, the junction kept 8 bases outside the gene matches. The CDR3 runs to 15 residues. This clonotype has just a few counts. Antigen: not known. The rearrangement uses TRBV7-6 and TRBJ2-7; 9 nucleotides align to TRBD1. The sequenced material came from whole blood. This receptor was taken from an adult who was a healthcare worker with PCR-confirmed SARS-CoV-2 infection or an uninfected control (not recorded which). The CDR3 DNA reads as TGTGCCAGCAGCTTTACAACAGGGGGCTTGGACGAGCAGTACTTC. Encoded protein: CASSFTTGGLDEQYF.